One and the same sample provided the 2 T cell receptor beta chains below, sequenced in a study of shared clonotypes between healthy human individuals. Sequenced by immunoSEQ multiplex PCR; TCRdb stores in-frame clones only, minus some. The data show fewer than 3 million clones, 85% to 95% seen once. Sequenced material: naive CD4+ T cells from PBMCs. As to subset: CD45RA+ positively selected. These receptors all stem from a man in his late teens or twenties in good health. Some clones in this sample may be carry-over from other donors' samples.

This sequence joins TRBV7-3 and TRBJ2-2; D gene uncertain. The CDR3 spans 13 residues. Germline CDR1 is SGHTA and CDR2 is FQGTGA. V lost 5 bases and J lost 8, with 12 bases in between. For the CDR3, the DNA is TGTGCCAGCAGCCGACCCGGCCCTGGGGAGCTGTTTTTT. Translating it yields CASSRPGPGELFF.

CDR3 protein: CASRPTGSYNEQFF. CDR3 nucleotides: TGTGCCAGCAGGCCGACAGGGTCCTACAATGAGCAGTTCTTC. This rearrangement joins TRBV11-2 to TRBJ2-1; 7 bases match TRBD1. V was pared by 6 bases and J by 1 base, with 3 bases of the junction left unmatched. The CDR3 contains 14 residues. The V gene's germline CDR1 is SGHAT and CDR2 FQNNGV.